The clone carrying this T cell receptor beta chain was recorded a few times. Its matching antigen is unknown. The data are from a study of T cells in Graves' hyperthyroidism and ophthalmopathy. General study points: Blood samples included most of the expanded thyroid clonotypes exceeding 0.001.

Amplified TCR beta CDR3 regions derived from RNA transcripts. The study used the HTBI primer set for a first-round RT-PCR of the TCR CDR3. TCRdb independently ran MiXCR on the multiplex PCR reads; one entry per CDR3 protein. The table has around 300,000 distinct CDR3 sequences, roughly a fifth seen once. Ophthalmopathy in the patients scored at least 3 on Clinical Activity Score and at least 4 on NOSPECS grade, lasting under 3 months. Exclusion of a patient resulted from uncontrolled infection, other autoimmune disease, pregnancy or lactation. CDR3 length: 15 residues. The germline gives CDR1 KGHSH, CDR2 LQKENI. The trim removed 3 bases at V and 2 bases at J, leaving 7 bases unmatched.

Sequenced input: blood. The chain joins TRBV18 to TRBJ2-7; 7 bases map to TRBD2. The clonotype was recovered from a man over 45 with Graves' ophthalmopathy. The CDR3 region is CASSPREAPTYEQYF. The CDR3 nucleotides are TGTGCCAGCTCACCCCGGGAGGCCCCTACCTACGAGCAGTACTTC.